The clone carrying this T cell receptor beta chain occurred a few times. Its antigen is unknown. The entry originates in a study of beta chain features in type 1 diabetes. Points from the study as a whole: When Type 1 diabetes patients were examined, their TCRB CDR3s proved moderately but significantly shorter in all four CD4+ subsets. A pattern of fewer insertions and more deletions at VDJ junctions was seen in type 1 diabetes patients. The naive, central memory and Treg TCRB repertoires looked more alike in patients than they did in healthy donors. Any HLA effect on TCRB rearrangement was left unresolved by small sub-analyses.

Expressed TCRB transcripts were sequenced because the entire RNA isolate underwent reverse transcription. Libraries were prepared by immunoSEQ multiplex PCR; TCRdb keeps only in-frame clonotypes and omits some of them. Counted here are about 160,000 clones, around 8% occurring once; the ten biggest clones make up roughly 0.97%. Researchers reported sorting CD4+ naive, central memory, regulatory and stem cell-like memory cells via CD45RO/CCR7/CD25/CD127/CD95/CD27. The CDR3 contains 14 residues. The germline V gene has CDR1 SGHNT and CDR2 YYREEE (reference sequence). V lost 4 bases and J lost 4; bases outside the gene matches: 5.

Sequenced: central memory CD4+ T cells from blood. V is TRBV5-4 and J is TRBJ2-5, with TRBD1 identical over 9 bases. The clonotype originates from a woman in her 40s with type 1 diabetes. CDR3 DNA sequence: TGTGCCAGCAGCGGCCGGGACAGGGTAGAGACCCAGTACTTC. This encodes CASSGRDRVETQYF.